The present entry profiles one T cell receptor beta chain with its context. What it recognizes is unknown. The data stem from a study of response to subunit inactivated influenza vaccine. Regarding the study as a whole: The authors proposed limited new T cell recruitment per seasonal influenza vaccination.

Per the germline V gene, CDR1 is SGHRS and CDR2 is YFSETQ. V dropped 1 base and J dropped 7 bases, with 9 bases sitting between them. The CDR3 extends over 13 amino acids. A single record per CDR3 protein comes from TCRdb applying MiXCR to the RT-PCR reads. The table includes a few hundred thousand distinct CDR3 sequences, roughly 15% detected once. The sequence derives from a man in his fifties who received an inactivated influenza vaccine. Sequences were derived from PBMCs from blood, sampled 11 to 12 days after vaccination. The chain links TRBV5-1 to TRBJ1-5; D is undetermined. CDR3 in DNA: TGCGCCAGCAGCTTGATGACTGACCAGCCCCAGCATTTT. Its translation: CASSLMTDQPQHF.